The source of this TCR beta chain is a study of blood T cell repertoires in COVID-19. Background on the study: Acute and convalescent COVID-19 specimens originated in the United States, Italy and Spain. Nucleic acid was either cDNA or gDNA, and it came from T cells, B-cell-depleted T cells, or PBMCs.

Per the original data handling: How many nucleated cells were present was estimated from reference gene primer amplification. Sequencing used immunoSEQ multiplex PCR; TCRdb keeps in-frame clones, though not all of them. V, J and clone size derive from that table, while D and trimming were established from the DNA sequence. The table lists roughly 220,000 clones, about 85% of them singletons, with 2.9% in the top ten. Sequencing was performed on peripheral blood. The clonotype was recovered from a man aged 45 to 65 who had recovered from COVID-19.

The CDR3 bases are TGTGCCAGCAGTGATAGGACTAGCGGGAGTTATGAGCAGTTCTTC. Protein: CASSDRTSGSYEQFF. The gene calls are TRBV6-1 and TRBJ2-1; 13 positions agree with TRBD2. The CDR3 loop spans 15 amino acids. V dropped 3 bases and J dropped 8; count of bases not matched to a gene: 4. CDR1 MNHNS and CDR2 SASEGT come from the germline V gene.